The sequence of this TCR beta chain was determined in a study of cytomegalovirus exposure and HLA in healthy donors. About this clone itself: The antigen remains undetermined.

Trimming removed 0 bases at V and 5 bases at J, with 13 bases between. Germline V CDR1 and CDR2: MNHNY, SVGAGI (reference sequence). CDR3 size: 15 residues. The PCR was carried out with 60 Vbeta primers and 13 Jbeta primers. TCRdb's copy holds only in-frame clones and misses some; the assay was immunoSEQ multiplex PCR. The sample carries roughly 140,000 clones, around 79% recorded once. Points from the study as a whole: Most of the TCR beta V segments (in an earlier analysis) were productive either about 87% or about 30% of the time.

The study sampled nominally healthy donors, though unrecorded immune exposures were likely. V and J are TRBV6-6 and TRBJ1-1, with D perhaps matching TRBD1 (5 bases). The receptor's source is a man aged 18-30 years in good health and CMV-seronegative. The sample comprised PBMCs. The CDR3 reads CASSYSEGVGTEAFF. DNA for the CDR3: TGTGCCAGCAGTTACTCAGAAGGGGTAGGGACTGAAGCTTTCTTT.